A single sample gave rise to the 26 T cell receptor beta chains below, sequenced in a study of T-cell reconstitution after alpha-beta-depleted transplantation in children. The authors prepared the TCRbeta library with unique molecular identifiers. TCRdb re-called the PCR reads with MiXCR, one entry per CDR3 protein. Of some 200,000 distinct CDR3 sequences in the sample, approximately 8.4% are singletons; the top ten hold 35%. The source was PBMCs, mostly from graft donor cells, collected 360 days after TCRalphabeta/CD19-depleted stem cell transplant. These receptors originate from a male patient aged 2-10 years who had a stem cell transplant for acute myeloid leukemia, so the T cells may come from the graft donor.

The chain carries TRBV6-5 and TRBJ1-6; perhaps TRBD1 as D (5 bases). CDR3 length equals 13 residues. The germline CDR1 and CDR2 sequences are MNHEY and SVGAGI. V was pared by 0 bases and J by 10 bases, with 7 bases between. The DNA for the CDR3 is TGTGCCAGCAGTTACTCGAGGGGCTCACCCCTCCACTTT. Its translation: CASSYSRGSPLHF.

This clonotype was picked up a small number of times. The chain couples TRBV19 to TRBJ2-5, with TRBD1 as a possible D gene (5 bases). V lost 4 bases, J lost 1 base, and 10 bases lay in between. The CDR3 is 14 residues long. Germline loops: CDR1 LNHDA, CDR2 SQIVND (reference sequence). The CDR3 nucleotides read TGTGCCAGTAGTAGGTCAGGGATCCAAGAGACCCAGTACTTC. Residues: CASSRSGIQETQYF.

There are many counts of this clonotype. The chain recombines TRBV28 with TRBJ2-1; possible D gene TRBD2, 6 bases. This CDR3 region has 16 residues. The germline V gene encodes CDR1 MDHEN and CDR2 SYDVKM. V shed 6 bases and J shed 0 bases, with 15 bases lying between them. The CDR3 spells CASRRPGLSSYNEQFF. The CDR3 region has the DNA TGTGCCAGCAGGCGTCCGGGACTGAGCTCCTACAATGAGCAGTTCTTC. Supplemented by reference TRBV28 and TRBJ2-1, the full variable domain reads DVKVTQSSRYLVKRTGEKVFLECVQDMDHENMFWYRQDPGLGLRLIYFSYDVKMKEKGDIPEGYSVSREKKERFSLILESASTNQTSMYLCASRRPGLSSYNEQFFGPGTRLTVL.

This chain links TRBV30 with TRBJ2-1; possible D gene TRBD2, 6 bases. The CDR3 is made up of 14 amino acids. Per the germline V gene, CDR1 is GTSNPN and CDR2 is SVGIG (reference sequence). The V end was cut by 2 bases, the J end by 8 bases, with 16 bases between. The CDR3 sequence is CAWSRGTIRDEQFF. In DNA, the CDR3 is TGTGCCTGGAGTCGCGGGACGATCAGGGATGAGCAGTTCTTC.

This sequence joins TRBV20-1 and TRBJ2-3; 9 nucleotides line up with TRBD1. Germline lookup yields CDR1 DFQATT and CDR2 SNEGSKA (reference sequence). The V and J ends lost 1 base and 1 base, in that order; junction bases with no gene match: 12. The CDR3 consists of 18 residues. CDR3 bases: TGCAGTGCTAGAGGTCCCGGGACAGGGAGGGTGGGCACAGATACGCAGTATTTT. It encodes CSARGPGTGRVGTDTQYF.

This clonotype appeared many times. The V and J genes are TRBV7-6 and TRBJ2-7; TRBD2 is a possible D gene (5 bases). Germline loops: CDR1 SGHVS, CDR2 FNYEAQ. V lost 2 bases to trimming and J lost 2 bases, with 10 bases between them. The length of the CDR3 is 14 residues. CDR3 coding DNA: TGTGCCAGCAGCTTAAATGAGGGTCCCTACGAGCAGTACTTC. As protein: CASSLNEGPYEQYF.

The chain is built from TRBV5-1 and TRBJ2-1, with 10 bases matching TRBD2. V shed 5 bases and J 9 bases; nucleotides not matched to a gene: 11. CDR1 and CDR2 from the germline V gene are SGHRS and YFSETQ. This CDR3 spans 15 amino acids. The CDR3 coding sequence is TGCGCCAGCAGGAAGGCGAGCGGGAGGGCTGGTGAGCAGTTCTTC. Its translation is CASRKASGRAGEQFF.

The chain recombines TRBV12-3 or TRBV12-4 with TRBJ2-1, with 7 bases aligning to TRBD2. V lost 7 bases to trimming and J lost 3 bases; unmatched junction nucleotides: 6. The CDR3 covers 14 residues. CDR3 residues: CASNPSGGYNEQFF. The CDR3 DNA sequence: TGTGCCAGCAACCCTAGCGGAGGCTACAATGAGCAGTTCTTC.

This clonotype has ten or more counts. The chain uses TRBV5-1 and TRBJ2-1; D uncertain. Germline V gene data show CDR1 as SGHRS and CDR2 as YFSETQ. The CDR3 has 13 amino acids. Between the trimmed V and J ends, which lost 2 bases and 0 bases, there was a span of 3 bases. The CDR3 sequence: CASSLSSYNEQFF. DNA of the CDR3: TGCGCCAGCAGCTTAAGCTCCTACAATGAGCAGTTCTTC.

This clonotype occurred a few times. V is TRBV5-1 and J is TRBJ1-1; D ambiguous. From germline, CDR1 is SGHRS and CDR2 YFSETQ. V lost 0 bases to trimming and J lost 7 bases, with 7 bases between them. The CDR3 consists of 12 residues. CDR3 region: CASSLAGREAFF. DNA for the CDR3: TGCGCCAGCAGCTTGGCGGGCCGTGAAGCTTTCTTT.

This chain joins TRBV4-1 and TRBJ2-7, with a weak D call TRBD1 (6 bases). The V gene's germline CDR1 is MGHRA and CDR2 YSYEKL. V lost 1 base and J 3 bases, leaving 13 bases between the germline ends. This CDR3 contains 15 residues. The CDR3 region is CASSQGGTPFYEQYF. CDR3 coding DNA: TGCGCCAGCAGCCAAGGGGGGACACCGTTCTACGAGCAGTACTTC.

This clonotype has only a few counts. V usage is TRBV6-6 and J usage is TRBJ2-1; D not resolved. The CDR3 sequence is 12 residues long. Trimming removed 2 bases at V and 8 bases at J, with 7 bases between. Germline CDR1 is MNHNY and CDR2 is SVGAGI (reference sequence). The DNA for the CDR3 is TGTGCCAGCAGTTACCCGTTGGATGAGCAGTTCTTC. Protein product: CASSYPLDEQFF.

This clonotype was detected a few times. The gene calls are TRBV7-2 and TRBJ2-7; 8 positions agree with TRBD2. CDR3 size: 16 residues. V was pared by 0 bases and J by 5 bases, with 9 bases of the junction left unmatched. In germline, CDR1 is SGHTA, CDR2 FQGNSA. In nucleotides, the CDR3 is TGTGCCAGCAGCTTAGCGCTATTAGCGGGATACAACGAGCAGTACTTC. This sequence encodes CASSLALLAGYNEQYF.

This clonotype was detected many times. The chain recombines TRBV20-1 with TRBJ2-1; 9 positions agree with TRBD2. CDR1 and CDR2 (germline): DFQATT, SNEGSKA (reference sequence). This CDR3 contains 15 residues. V was pared by 6 bases and J by 6 bases, with 12 bases of the junction left unmatched. DNA for the CDR3: TGCAGTGCCCAGCCCCTTAGCGGGAGTTTCAATGAGCAGTTCTTC. Translated: CSAQPLSGSFNEQFF.

This clonotype was counted between two and nine times. The rearrangement uses TRBV29-1 and TRBJ2-1; weak D call: TRBD1 (6 bases). In germline, CDR1 is SQVTM, CDR2 ANQGSEA. This CDR3 contains 14 residues. Deletions cut 8 bases from V and 3 bases from J, with 17 bases between. This CDR3 is CSSGDRNHYNEQFF. As DNA, the CDR3 is TGCAGCTCTGGAGACAGGAACCACTACAATGAGCAGTTCTTC.

The chain uses TRBV2 and TRBJ2-1; D gene ambiguous. The germline gives CDR1 SNHLY, CDR2 FYNNEI. This CDR3 has 14 residues. V was shortened by 4 bases and J by 12 bases, with 19 bases between the two germline ends. CDR3 region: CASSALSQGRRQFF. The CDR3, as DNA: TGTGCCAGCAGTGCCCTCTCCCAAGGACGGCGGCAGTTCTTC.

The chain joins TRBV11-3 to TRBJ1-2, with D possibly being TRBD1 (6 bases). CDR3 length: 15 amino acids. Germline-derived CDR1 and CDR2 are SGHNT and YENEEA. V shed 0 bases and J shed 7 bases, with 15 bases lying between them. As DNA, the CDR3 is TGTGCCAGCAGCTTAGAGGCGCGGGGGCGGTTTGGCTACACCTTC. It encodes CASSLEARGRFGYTF. Variable domain in full (rest from reference TRBV11-3 and TRBJ1-2): EAGVVQSPRYKIIEKKQPVAFWCNPISGHNTLYWYLQNLGQGPELLIRYENEEAVDDSQLPKDRFSAERLKGVDSTLKIQPAELGDSAVYLCASSLEARGRFGYTFGSGTRLTVV.

This clonotype was recorded many times. CDR3 amino acids: CASSFERLTFYNEQFF. CDR3 nucleotides: TGTGCCAGCAGCTTTGAGAGGCTGACATTCTACAATGAGCAGTTCTTC. V is TRBV11-2 and J is TRBJ2-1, with unresolved D. V lost 3 bases and J lost 3, with 15 bases in between. The CDR3 has 16 residues. Germline lookup yields CDR1 SGHAT and CDR2 FQNNGV. The full variable domain, rest sourced from reference TRBV11-2 and TRBJ2-1, is EAGVAQSPRYKIIEKRQSVAFWCNPISGHATLYWYQQILGQGPKLLIQFQNNGVVDDSQLPKDRFSAERLKGVDSTLKIQPAKLEDSAVYLCASSFERLTFYNEQFFGPGTRLTVL.

The chain carries TRBV7-9 and TRBJ2-1; a possible D gene is TRBD2 (6 bases). The V end was cut by 4 bases, the J end by 4 bases, with 17 bases between. The CDR3 totals 16 residues. Germline CDR1 is SEHNR and CDR2 is FQNEAQ (reference sequence). The CDR3 sequence is CASSYSPGLAYNEQFF. For the CDR3, the DNA is TGTGCCAGCAGCTATTCTCCGGGACTCGCTTACAATGAGCAGTTCTTC. The full variable domain, completed using reference TRBV7-9 and TRBJ2-1, is DTGVSQNPRHKITKRGQNVTFRCDPISEHNRLYWYRQTLGQGPEFLTYFQNEAQLEKSRLLSDRFSAERPKGSFSTLEIQRTEQGDSAMYLCASSYSPGLAYNEQFFGPGTRLTVL.

This clonotype was seen a handful of times. The chain joins TRBV20-1 to TRBJ1-4; TRBD1 might be the D (6 bases). The V and J ends lost 0 bases and 8 bases respectively, with 13 bases between them. CDR3 length equals 14 residues. Germline loops: CDR1 DFQATT, CDR2 SNEGSKA (reference sequence). The CDR3 DNA sequence: TGCAGTGCTAGAGAATGGAATGACAGGGAAAAACTGTTTTTT. Translated, it gives CSAREWNDREKLFF.

This clonotype was detected many times. V usage is TRBV12-3 or TRBV12-4 and J usage is TRBJ2-7; TRBD2 agrees at 8 bases. With 6 bases clipped from V and 0 bases from J, the junction kept 1 base outside the gene matches. This CDR3 has 13 residues. The CDR3: CASRREVSYEQYF. The CDR3 DNA reads as TGTGCCAGCAGGCGGGAGGTCTCCTACGAGCAGTACTTC.

This clonotype has a handful of counts. The V gene is TRBV18, the J gene TRBJ2-6; 7 nucleotides line up with TRBD1. Germline CDR1 and CDR2: KGHSH and LQKENI. Trimming took 2 bases from V and 4 from J; bases not matched to a gene: 8. This CDR3 spans 17 amino acids. The CDR3: CASSPITGVTGANVLTF. For the CDR3, the DNA is TGTGCCAGCTCACCAATCACAGGGGTTACAGGGGCCAACGTCCTGACTTTC. Full variable domain (missing parts from reference TRBV18 and TRBJ2-6): NAGVMQNPRHLVRRRGQEARLRCSPMKGHSHVYWYRQLPEEGLKFMVYLQKENIIDESGMPKERFSAEFPKEGPSILRIQQVVRGDSAAYFCASSPITGVTGANVLTFGAGSRLTVL.

This clonotype was recorded a few times. The chain links TRBV10-3 to TRBJ2-7, with TRBD2 matching over 8 bases. The CDR3 is 13 amino acids. From germline, CDR1 is ENHRY and CDR2 SYGVKD. V was clipped by 8 bases and J by 5 bases; unmatched bases: 8. The CDR3: CAIWGSGIHEQYF. The CDR3 nucleotides read TGTGCCATCTGGGGTAGCGGGATCCACGAGCAGTACTTC.

The chain recombines TRBV29-1 with TRBJ2-1, with TRBD2 identical over 9 bases. After removal of 4 bases from V and 7 bases from J, the junction contained 5 bases not matched to a gene. The germline gives CDR1 SQVTM, CDR2 ANQGSEA. CDR3 size: 13 residues. The CDR3 here is CSVASSGENEQFF. CDR3 nucleotides: TGCAGCGTTGCGTCTAGCGGGGAGAATGAGCAGTTCTTC.

This clonotype has only a few counts. The chain employs TRBV25-1 and TRBJ2-7; perhaps TRBD2 as D (6 bases). Germline V gives CDR1 MGHDK, CDR2 SYGVNS. This CDR3 is built from 15 residues. The V and J ends lost 3 bases and 6 bases respectively, with 18 bases between them. CDR3 coding DNA: TGTGCCAGCAGTGACCCACATTGGGAGGTGGGCGAGCAGTACTTC. Protein: CASSDPHWEVGEQYF.

This clonotype was recorded at least ten times. The CDR3 DNA sequence: TGCGCCAGCAGCCGGAACAGGGTTAATAAGGGCGAGCAGTACTTC. Translation: CASSRNRVNKGEQYF. This chain uses TRBV4-3 with TRBJ2-7; D possibly corresponds to TRBD1 (6 bases). The CDR3 extends over 15 amino acids. Trimming cost V 4 bases and J 6 bases, with 19 bases left between them. Per the germline V gene, CDR1 is LGHNA and CDR2 is YSLEER.